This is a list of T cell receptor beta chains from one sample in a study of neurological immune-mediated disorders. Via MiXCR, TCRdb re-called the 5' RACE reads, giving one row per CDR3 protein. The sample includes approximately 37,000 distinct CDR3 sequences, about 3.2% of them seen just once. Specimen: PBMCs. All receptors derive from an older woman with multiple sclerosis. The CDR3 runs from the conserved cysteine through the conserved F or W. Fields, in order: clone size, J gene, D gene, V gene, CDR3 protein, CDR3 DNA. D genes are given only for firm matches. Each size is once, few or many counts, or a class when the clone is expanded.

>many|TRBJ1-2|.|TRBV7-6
CASSSPGSNYGYTF
TGTGCCAGCAGCTCCCCGGGCAGTAACTATGGCTACACCTTC
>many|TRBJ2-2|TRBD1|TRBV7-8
CASSQNRGNTGELFF
TGTGCCAGCAGCCAGAACAGGGGTAACACCGGGGAGCTGTTTTTT
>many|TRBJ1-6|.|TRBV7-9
CASSVYSDNSPLHF
TGTGCCAGCAGCGTTTACAGCGATAATTCACCCCTCCACTTT
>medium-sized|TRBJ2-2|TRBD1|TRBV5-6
CASSPDRLNTGELFF
TGTGCCAGCAGCCCGGACAGGCTGAACACCGGGGAGCTGTTTTTT
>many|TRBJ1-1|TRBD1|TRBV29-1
CSAQGAPNTEAFF
TGCAGCGCCCAGGGGGCCCCGAACACTGAAGCTTTCTTT
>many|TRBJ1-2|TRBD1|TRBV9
CASSVDTGGVRTYGYTF
TGTGCCAGCAGCGTAGATACAGGGGGCGTACGAACCTATGGCTACACCTTC
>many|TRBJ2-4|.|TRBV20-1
CSARREGWQNIQYF
TGCAGTGCTAGAAGGGAAGGGTGGCAAAACATTCAGTACTTC
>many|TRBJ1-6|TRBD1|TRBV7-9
CASSQYTGGDSPLHF
TGTGCCAGCAGCCAGTACACAGGGGGTGATTCACCCCTCCACTTT
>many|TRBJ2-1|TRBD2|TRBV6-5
CASSYLAGGPGEQFF
TGTGCCAGCAGTTACCTAGCGGGGGGGCCAGGTGAGCAGTTCTTC
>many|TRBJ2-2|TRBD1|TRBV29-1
CSVLQGTNTGELFF
TGCAGCGTCTTACAGGGGACGAACACCGGGGAGCTGTTTTTT
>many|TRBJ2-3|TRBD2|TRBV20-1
CSARQRGSTDTQYF
TGCAGTGCTAGACAGCGGGGAAGCACAGATACGCAGTATTTT
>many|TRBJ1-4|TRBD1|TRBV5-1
CASRQTGKSNEKLFF
TGCGCCAGCAGGCAGACAGGGAAGTCTAATGAAAAACTGTTTTTT
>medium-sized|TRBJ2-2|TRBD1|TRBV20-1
CSAVGTANTGELFF
TGCAGTGCTGTCGGGACAGCCAACACCGGGGAGCTGTTTTTT
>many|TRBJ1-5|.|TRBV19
CASSIDRTGIQPQHF
TGTGCCAGTAGTATAGATCGAACAGGGATTCAGCCCCAGCATTTT
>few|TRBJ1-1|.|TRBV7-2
CASSLNTPNTEAFF
TGTGCCAGCAGCTTAAATACCCCGAACACTGAAGCTTTCTTT